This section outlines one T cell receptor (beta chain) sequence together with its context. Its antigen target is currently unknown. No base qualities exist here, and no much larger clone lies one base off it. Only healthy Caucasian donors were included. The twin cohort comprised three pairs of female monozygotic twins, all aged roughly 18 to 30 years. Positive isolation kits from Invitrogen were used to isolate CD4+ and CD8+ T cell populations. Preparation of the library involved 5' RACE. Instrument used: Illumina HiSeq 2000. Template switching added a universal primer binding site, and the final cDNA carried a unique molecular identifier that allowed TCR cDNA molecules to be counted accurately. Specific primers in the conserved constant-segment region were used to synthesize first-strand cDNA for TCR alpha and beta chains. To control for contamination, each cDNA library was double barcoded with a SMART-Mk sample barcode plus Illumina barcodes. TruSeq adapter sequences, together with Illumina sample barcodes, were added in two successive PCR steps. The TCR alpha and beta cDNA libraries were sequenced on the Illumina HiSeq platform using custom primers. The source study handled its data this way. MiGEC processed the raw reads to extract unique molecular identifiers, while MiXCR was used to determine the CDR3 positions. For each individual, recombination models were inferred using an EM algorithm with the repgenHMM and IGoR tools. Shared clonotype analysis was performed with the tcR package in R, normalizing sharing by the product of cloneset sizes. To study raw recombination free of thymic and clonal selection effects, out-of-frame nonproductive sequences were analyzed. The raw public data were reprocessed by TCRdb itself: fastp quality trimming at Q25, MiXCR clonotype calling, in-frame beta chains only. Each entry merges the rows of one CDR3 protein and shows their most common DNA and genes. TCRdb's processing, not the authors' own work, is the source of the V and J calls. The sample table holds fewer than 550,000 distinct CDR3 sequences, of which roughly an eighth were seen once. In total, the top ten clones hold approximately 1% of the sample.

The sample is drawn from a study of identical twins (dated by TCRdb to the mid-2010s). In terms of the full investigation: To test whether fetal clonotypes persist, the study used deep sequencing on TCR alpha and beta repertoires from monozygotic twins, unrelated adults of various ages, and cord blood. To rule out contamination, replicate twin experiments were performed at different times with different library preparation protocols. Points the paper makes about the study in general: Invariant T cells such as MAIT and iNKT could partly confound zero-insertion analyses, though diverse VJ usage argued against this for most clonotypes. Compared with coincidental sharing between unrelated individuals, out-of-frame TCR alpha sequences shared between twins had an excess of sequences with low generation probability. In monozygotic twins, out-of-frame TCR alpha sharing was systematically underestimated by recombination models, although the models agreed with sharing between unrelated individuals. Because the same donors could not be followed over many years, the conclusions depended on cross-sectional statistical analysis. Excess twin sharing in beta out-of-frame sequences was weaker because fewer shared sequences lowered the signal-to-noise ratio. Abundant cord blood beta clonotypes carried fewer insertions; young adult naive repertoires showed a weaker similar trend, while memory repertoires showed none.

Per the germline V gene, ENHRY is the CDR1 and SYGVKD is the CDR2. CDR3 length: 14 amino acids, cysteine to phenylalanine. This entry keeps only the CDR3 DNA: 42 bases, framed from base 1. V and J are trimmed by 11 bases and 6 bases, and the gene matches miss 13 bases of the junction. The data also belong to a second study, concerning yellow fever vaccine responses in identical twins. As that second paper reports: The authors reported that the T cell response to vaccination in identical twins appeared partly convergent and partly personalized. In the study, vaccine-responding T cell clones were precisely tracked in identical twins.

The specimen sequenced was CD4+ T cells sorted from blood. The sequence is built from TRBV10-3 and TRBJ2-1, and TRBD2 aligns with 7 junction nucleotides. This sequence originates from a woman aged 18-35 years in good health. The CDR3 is CAAAVGTNPNEQFF. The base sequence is TGTGCCGCTGCTGTGGGGACTAACCCCAATGAGCAGTTCTTC.